Sequencing of this TCR beta chain was carried out in a study of shared clonotypes between healthy human individuals. Study in general: Used for every donor were three CD4 naive, three CD4 memory, two CD8 naive and one CD8 memory plate. General study findings and limits: Shared clonotypes: 4.5% to 6.5% naive CD4, around 4% naive CD8, about 2.2% memory CD4, approximately 0.37% memory CD8.

Germline CDR1 and CDR2: SEHNR and FQNEAQ (reference sequence). The V and J ends lost 5 bases and 4 bases respectively, with 11 bases between them. The CDR3 is 13 amino acids. With respect to this clone: What it binds is not known.

Methods used by the authors: Sequence data from immunoSEQ were junction-only and lacked quality scores; consequently, filtering differed. TCRdb keeps only in-frame clones here, not all; method: immunoSEQ multiplex PCR. Clonal size and the V and J genes are those of that table, whereas D and trimming came from the DNA. The top ten clones hold approximately 1.5% of a sample with about 1 million clones, 75% of them seen once. The chain has TRBV7-9 and TRBJ2-5, with D maybe TRBD1 (5 bases). This receptor was taken from a man between 18 and 29 years old in good health. Sequencing input: memory CD4+ T cells sorted from blood. Described subset: CD45RA-negative fraction. The CDR3 region is CASSRQGSETQYF. The DNA of the CDR3 is TGTGCCAGCAGCCGTCAGGGTTCAGAGACCCAGTACTTC.